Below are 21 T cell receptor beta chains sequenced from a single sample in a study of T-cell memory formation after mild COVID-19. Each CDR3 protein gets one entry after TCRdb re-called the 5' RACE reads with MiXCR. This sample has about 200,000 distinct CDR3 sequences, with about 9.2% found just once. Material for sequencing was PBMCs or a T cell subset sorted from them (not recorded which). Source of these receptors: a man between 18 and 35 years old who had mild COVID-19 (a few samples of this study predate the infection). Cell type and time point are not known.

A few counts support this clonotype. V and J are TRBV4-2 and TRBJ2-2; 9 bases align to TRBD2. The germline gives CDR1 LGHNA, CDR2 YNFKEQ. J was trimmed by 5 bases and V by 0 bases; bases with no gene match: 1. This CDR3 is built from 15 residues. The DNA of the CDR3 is TGTGCCAGCAGCCAAGAGGCGGGGGGGACCGGGGAGCTGTTTTTT. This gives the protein CASSQEAGGTGELFF.

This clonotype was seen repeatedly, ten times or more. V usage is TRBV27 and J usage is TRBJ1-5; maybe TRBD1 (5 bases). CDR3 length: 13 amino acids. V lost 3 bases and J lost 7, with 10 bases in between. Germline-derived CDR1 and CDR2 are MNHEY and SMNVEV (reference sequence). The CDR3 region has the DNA TGTGCCAGCAGTTTCGGGAGGGACCAGCCCCAGCATTTT. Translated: CASSFGRDQPQHF.

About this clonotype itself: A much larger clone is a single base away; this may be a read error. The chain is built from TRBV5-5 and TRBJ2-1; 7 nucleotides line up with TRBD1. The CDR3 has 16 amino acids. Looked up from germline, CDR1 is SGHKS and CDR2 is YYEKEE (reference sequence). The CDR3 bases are TGTGCCAGCAGCTTGGGATGGGACAGCTCCTACACTGAGCAGTTCTTC. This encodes CASSLGWDSSYTEQFF. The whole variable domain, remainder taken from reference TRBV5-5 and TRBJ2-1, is DAGVTQSPTHLIKTRGQQVTLRCSPISGHKSVSWYQQVLGQGPQFIFQYYEKEERGRGNFPDRFSARQFPNYSSELNVNALLLGDSALYLCASSLGWDSSYTEQFFGPGTRLTVL.

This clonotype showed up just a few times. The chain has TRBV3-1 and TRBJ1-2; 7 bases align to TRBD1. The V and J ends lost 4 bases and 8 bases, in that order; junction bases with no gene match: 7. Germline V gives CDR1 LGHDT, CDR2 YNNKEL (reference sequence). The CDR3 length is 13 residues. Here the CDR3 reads CASSLNGGQGYTF. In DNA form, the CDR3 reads TGTGCCAGCAGCCTCAATGGGGGACAGGGCTACACCTTC. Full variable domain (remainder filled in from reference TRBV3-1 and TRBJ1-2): DTAVSQTPKYLVTQMGNDKSIKCEQNLGHDTMYWYKQDSKKFLKIMFSYNNKELIINETVPNRFSPKSPDKAHLNLHINSLELGDSAVYFCASSLNGGQGYTFGSGTRLTVV.

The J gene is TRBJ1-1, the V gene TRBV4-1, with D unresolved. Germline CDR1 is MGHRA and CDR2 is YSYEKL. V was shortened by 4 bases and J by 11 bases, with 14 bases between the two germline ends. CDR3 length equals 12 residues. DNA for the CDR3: TGCGCCAGCAGCCGAGTGGTCGGAGGGGCTTTCTTT. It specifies CASSRVVGGAFF.

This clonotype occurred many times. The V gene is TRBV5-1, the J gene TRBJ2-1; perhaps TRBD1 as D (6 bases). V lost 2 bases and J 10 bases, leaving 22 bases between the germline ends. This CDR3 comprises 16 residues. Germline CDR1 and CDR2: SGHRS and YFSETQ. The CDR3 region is CASSLLGQIKAQEQFF. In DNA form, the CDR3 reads TGCGCCAGCAGCTTACTAGGACAGATCAAAGCACAGGAGCAGTTCTTC.

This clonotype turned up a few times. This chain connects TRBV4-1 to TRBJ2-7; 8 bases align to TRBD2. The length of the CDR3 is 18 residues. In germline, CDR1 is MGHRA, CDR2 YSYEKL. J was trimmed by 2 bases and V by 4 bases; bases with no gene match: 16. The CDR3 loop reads CASSPRRTSFNPTYEQYV. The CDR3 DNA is TGCGCCAGCAGCCCACGGCGGACTAGCTTCAACCCAACCTACGAGCAGTACGTC.

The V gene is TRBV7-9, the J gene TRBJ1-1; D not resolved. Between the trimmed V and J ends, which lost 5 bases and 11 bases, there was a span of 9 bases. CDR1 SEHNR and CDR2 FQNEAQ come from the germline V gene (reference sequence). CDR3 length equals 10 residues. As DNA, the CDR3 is TGTGCCAGCAGCCTTACGGGGGCTTTCTTT. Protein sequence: CASSLTGAFF.

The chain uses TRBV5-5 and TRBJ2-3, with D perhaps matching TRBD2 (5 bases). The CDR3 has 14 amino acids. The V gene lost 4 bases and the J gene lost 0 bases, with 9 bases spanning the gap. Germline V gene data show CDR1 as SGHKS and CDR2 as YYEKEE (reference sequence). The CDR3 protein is CASSLRTSTDTQYF. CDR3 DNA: TGTGCCAGCAGCCTGAGGACTAGCACAGATACGCAGTATTTT.

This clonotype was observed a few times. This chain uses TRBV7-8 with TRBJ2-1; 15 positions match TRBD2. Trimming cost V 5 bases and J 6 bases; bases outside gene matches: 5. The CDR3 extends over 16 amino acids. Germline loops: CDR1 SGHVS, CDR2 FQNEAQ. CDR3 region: CASSQGTSGGSNEQFF. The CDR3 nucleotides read TGTGCCAGCAGCCAGGGGACTAGCGGGGGGAGCAATGAGCAGTTCTTC.

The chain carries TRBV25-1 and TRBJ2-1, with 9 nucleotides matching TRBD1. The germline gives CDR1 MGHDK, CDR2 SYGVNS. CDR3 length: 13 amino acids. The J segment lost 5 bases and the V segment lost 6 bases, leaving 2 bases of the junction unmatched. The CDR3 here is CASRGTGNNEQFF. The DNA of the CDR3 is TGTGCCAGCAGAGGGACAGGGAACAATGAGCAGTTCTTC.

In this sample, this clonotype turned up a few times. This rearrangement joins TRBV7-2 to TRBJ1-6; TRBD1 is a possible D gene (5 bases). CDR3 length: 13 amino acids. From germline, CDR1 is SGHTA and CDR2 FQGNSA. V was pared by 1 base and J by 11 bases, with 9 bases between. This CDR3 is CASSLEGDAPLHF. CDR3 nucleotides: TGTGCCAGCAGCTTAGAAGGGGACGCACCCCTCCACTTT.

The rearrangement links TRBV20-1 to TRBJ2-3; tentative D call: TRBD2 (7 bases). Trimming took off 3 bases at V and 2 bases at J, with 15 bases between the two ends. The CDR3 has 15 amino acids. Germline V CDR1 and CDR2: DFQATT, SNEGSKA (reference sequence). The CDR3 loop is CSASGGGGSTDTQYF. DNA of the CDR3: TGCAGTGCTAGCGGGGGAGGGGGGTCCACAGATACGCAGTATTTT.

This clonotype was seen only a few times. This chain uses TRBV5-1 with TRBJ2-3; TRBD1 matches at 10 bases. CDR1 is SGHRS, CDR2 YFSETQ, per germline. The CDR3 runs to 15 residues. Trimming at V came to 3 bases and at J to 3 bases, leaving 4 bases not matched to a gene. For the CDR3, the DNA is TGCGCCAGCAGCTCGCAGGGACAGGGGACAGATACGCAGTATTTT. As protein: CASSSQGQGTDTQYF.

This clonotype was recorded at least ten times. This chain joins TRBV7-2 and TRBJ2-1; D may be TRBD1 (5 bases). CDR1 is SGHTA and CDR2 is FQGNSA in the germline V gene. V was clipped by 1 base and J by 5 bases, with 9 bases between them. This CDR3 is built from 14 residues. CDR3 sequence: CASSLVATDNEQFF. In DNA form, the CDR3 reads TGTGCCAGCAGCTTAGTGGCGACAGACAATGAGCAGTTCTTC.

CDR3 in DNA: TGTGCCAGCAGCATTCACAGGGTACCGAACACTGAAGCTTTCTTT. Its translation is CASSIHRVPNTEAFF. The chain is built from TRBV2 and TRBJ1-1; D perhaps matches TRBD1 (6 bases). V shed 6 bases and J shed 1 base, with 15 bases lying between them. Germline assignment: CDR1 SNHLY and CDR2 FYNNEI. CDR3 length: 15 amino acids.

The CDR3 nucleotides are TGTGCCAGCAGCTTAGTTCGCCCGGGACAGGGGATTAATGAGCAGTTCTTC. Its protein product is CASSLVRPGQGINEQFF. The chain uses TRBV7-8 and TRBJ2-1, with 10 bases identical to TRBD1. This CDR3 spans 17 amino acids. The V gene end was trimmed by 1 base and the J gene end by 7 bases; junction bases not matched to a gene: 10. Germline V gives CDR1 SGHVS, CDR2 FQNEAQ.

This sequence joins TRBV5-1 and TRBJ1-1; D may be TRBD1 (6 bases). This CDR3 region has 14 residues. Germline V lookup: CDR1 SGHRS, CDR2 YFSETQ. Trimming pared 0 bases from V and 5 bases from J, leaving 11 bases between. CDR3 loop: CASSLVGGATEAFF. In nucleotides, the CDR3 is TGCGCCAGCAGCTTGGTCGGGGGCGCAACTGAAGCTTTCTTT. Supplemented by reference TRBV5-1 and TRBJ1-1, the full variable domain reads KAGVTQTPRYLIKTRGQQVTLSCSPISGHRSVSWYQQTPGQGLQFLFEYFSETQRNKGNFPGRFSGRQFSNSRSEMNVSTLELGDSALYLCASSLVGGATEAFFGQGTRLTVV.

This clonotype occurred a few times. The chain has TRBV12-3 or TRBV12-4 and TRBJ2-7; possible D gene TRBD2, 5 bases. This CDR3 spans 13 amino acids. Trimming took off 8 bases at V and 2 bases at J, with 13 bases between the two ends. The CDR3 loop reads CASGEEEAYEQYF. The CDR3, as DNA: TGTGCCAGCGGGGAAGAGGAGGCCTACGAGCAGTACTTC.

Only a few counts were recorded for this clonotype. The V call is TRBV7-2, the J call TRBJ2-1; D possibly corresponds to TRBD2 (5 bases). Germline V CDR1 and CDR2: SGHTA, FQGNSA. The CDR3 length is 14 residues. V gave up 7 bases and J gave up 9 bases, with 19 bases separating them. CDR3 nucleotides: TGTGCCAGCACCGCGAGGGCGAGAGTGGGTGAGCAGTTCTTC. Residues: CASTARARVGEQFF.

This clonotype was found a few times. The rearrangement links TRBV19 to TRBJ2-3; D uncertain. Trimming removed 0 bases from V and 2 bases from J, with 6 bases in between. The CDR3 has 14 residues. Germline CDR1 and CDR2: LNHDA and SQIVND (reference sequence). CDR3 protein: CASSIDRTTDTQYF. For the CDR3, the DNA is TGTGCCAGTAGTATAGACAGGACCACAGATACGCAGTATTTT.